This entry describes one TCR beta chain. The data are from a study of blood T cell repertoires in COVID-19. Study summary: COVID-19 samples from acute and convalescent phases originated in the United States, Italy and Spain. T cells, B-cell-depleted T cells, or PBMCs supplied cDNA or gDNA.

V was shortened by 5 bases and J by 3 bases, with 13 bases between the two germline ends. Germline CDR1 is SGHNT and CDR2 is YENEEA. This CDR3 is built from 14 residues. In the authors' methods: Amplification with reference gene primers provided the estimates of nucleated cell counts. Method: immunoSEQ multiplex PCR; TCRdb's copy keeps in-frame clones and lacks some. V, J and clone size reflect that table, while D and trimming were determined from the DNA. The repertoire includes about 44,000 clones, 82% of them detected once, and about 4.2% sits in the top ten. This sequence joins TRBV11-3 and TRBJ1-1, with D maybe TRBD1 (6 bases). Sequencing used peripheral blood. The TCR was taken from a woman aged 65 to 85 with acute or convalescent COVID-19. For the CDR3, the DNA is TGTGCCAGCAGCACCCGACAGGCGCACACTGAAGCTTTCTTT. Translation gives CASSTRQAHTEAFF. Together with reference TRBV11-3 and TRBJ1-1, the CDR3 gives the full variable domain: EAGVVQSPRYKIIEKKQPVAFWCNPISGHNTLYWYLQNLGQGPELLIRYENEEAVDDSQLPKDRFSAERLKGVDSTLKIQPAELGDSAVYLCASSTRQAHTEAFFGQGTRLTVV.